This TCR beta chain originates from a study of blood T cell repertoires in COVID-19. Study-wide context: COVID-19 samples collected from the United States, Italy and Spain covered acute and convalescent phases. Sample material is recorded as cDNA or gDNA derived from T cells, B-cell-depleted T cells, or PBMCs.

Seattle participants joined during active infection and were tracked over time. Per the original data handling: It was from reference gene primer amplification that nucleated cell counts were estimated. Assay: immunoSEQ multiplex PCR; the TCRdb copy retains only in-frame clones and omits some. V, J and clone size are those of that table, while D and trimming were read from the DNA. The sample lists hundreds of thousands of clones; roughly 90% were seen once. Germline V gene data show CDR1 as LGHDT and CDR2 as YNNKEL (reference sequence). The V segment lost 5 bases and the J segment 3 bases; nucleotides outside the gene matches: 6. The CDR3 covers 15 residues.

Input material: peripheral blood. The rearrangement links TRBV3-1 (or the pseudogene TRBV3-2) to TRBJ2-5, with 10 bases aligning to TRBD2. The receptor was derived from a woman aged 25 to 39 with COVID-19, enrolled during active disease. In nucleotides, the CDR3 is TGTGCCAGCAGCTATCAGCGGGGGGGCAAAGAGACCCAGTACTTC. It encodes CASSYQRGGKETQYF.